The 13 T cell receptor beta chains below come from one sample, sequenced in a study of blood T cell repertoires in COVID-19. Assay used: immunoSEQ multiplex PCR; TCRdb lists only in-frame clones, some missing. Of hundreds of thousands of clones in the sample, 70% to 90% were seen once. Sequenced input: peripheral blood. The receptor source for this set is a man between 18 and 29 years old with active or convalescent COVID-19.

The CDR3 region has the DNA TGTGCCTTACAGGGCTACCAGCACTCTGGAAACACCATATATTTT. Amino acid sequence: CALQGYQHSGNTIYF. V and J are TRBV30 and TRBJ1-3; perhaps TRBD1 as D (6 bases). The V gene lost 7 bases and the J gene lost 0 bases, with 16 bases spanning the gap. CDR3 length: 15 amino acids. In germline, CDR1 is GTSNPN, CDR2 SVGIG (reference sequence).

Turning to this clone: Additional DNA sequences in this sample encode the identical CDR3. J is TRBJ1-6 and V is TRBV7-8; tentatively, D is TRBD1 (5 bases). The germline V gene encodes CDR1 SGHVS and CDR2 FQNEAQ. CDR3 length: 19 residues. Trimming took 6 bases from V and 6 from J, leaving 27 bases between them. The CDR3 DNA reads TGTGCCAGCAGTCGGGGGGGGAGTCCAGACTCGGCGGCTAATTCACCCCTCCACTTT. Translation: CASSRGGSPDSAANSPLHF.

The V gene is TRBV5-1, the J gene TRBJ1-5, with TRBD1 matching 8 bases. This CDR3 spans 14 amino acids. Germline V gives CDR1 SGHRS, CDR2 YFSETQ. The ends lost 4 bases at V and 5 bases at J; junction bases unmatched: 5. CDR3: CASSTGQDHQPQHF. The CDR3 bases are TGCGCCAGCAGCACGGGACAGGACCATCAGCCCCAGCATTTT.

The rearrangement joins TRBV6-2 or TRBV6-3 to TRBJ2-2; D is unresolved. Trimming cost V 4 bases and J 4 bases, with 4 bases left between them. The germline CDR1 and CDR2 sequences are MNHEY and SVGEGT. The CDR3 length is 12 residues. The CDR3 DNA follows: TGTGCCAGCAGTTTCCGCACCGGGGAGCTGTTTTTT. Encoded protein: CASSFRTGELFF.

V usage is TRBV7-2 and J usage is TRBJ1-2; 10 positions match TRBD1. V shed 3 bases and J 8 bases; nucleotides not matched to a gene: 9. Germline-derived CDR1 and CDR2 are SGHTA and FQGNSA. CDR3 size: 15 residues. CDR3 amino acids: CASSFPGQGTRGYTF. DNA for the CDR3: TGTGCCAGCAGCTTCCCGGGACAGGGGACGCGGGGCTACACCTTC.

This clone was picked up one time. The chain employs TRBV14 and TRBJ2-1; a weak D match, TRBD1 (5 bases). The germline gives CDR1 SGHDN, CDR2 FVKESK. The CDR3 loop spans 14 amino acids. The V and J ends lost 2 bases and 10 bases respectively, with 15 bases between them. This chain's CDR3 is CASSQRGRVYEQFF. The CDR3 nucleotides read TGTGCCAGCAGCCAAAGGGGTAGGGTTTACGAGCAGTTCTTC.

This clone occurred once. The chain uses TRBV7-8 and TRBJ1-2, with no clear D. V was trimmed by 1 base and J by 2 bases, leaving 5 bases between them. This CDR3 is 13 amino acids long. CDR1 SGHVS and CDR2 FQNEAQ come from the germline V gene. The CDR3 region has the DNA TGTGCCAGCAGCTTAGAACAAAACTATGGCTACACCTTC. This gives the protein CASSLEQNYGYTF.

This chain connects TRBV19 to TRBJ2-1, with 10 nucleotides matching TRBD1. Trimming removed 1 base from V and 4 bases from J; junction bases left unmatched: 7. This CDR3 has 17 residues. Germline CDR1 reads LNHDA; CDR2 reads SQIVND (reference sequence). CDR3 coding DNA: TGTGCCAGTAGTATAGGAGGACCGGGACAGGGGTACAATGAGCAGTTCTTC. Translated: CASSIGGPGQGYNEQFF.

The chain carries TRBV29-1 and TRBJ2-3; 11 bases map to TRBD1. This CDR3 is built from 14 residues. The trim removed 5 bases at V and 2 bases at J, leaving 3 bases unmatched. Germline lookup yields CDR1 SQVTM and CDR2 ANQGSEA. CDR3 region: CSVSDRGPTDTQYF. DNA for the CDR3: TGCAGCGTTTCGGACAGGGGGCCCACAGATACGCAGTATTTT.

The CDR3: CAWSVNRGTAYNSPLHF. Written as DNA, the CDR3 is TGTGCCTGGAGTGTAAACAGGGGAACAGCCTATAATTCACCCCTCCACTTT. The rearrangement links TRBV30 to TRBJ1-6; 7 bases agree with TRBD1. CDR3 length: 17 residues. Per germline, CDR1 GTSNPN and CDR2 SVGIG (reference sequence). The V segment lost 0 bases and the J segment 2 bases; nucleotides outside the gene matches: 7.

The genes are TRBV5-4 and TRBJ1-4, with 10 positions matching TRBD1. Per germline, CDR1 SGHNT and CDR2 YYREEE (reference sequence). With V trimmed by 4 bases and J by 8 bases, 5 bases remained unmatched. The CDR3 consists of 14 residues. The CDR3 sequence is CASSAGQGSEKLFF. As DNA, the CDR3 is TGTGCCAGCAGCGCGGGACAGGGGAGCGAAAAACTGTTTTTT.

CDR3 in amino acids: CASSLAPGPYEQYF. CDR3 coding DNA: TGTGCCAGCAGCTTAGCGCCAGGTCCCTACGAGCAGTACTTC. V gene TRBV7-3 combines with J gene TRBJ2-7; D gene ambiguous. Germline assignment: CDR1 SGHTA and CDR2 FQGTGA. CDR3 size: 14 residues. V was trimmed by 2 bases and J by 2 bases, leaving 10 bases between them.

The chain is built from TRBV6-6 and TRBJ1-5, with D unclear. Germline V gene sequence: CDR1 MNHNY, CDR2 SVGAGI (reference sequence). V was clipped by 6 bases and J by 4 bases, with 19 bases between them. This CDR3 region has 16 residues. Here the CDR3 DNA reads TGTGCCAGCAGGCCCGGTCCTTACAGAGAAAATCAGCCCCAGCATTTT. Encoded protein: CASRPGPYRENQPQHF.